A single sample gave rise to the 14 T cell receptor beta chains below, sequenced in a study of blood T cell repertoires in COVID-19. Profiling relied on immunoSEQ multiplex PCR, and the TCRdb table lists in-frame clones only, not all of them. The data show about 370,000 clones, roughly nine tenths seen once. Sample: PBMCs or T cells enriched from blood (not recorded which). All receptors derive from a man between 18 and 35 years old who had recovered from COVID-19.

The chain employs TRBV27 and TRBJ1-1, with TRBD1 matching over 7 bases. Looked up from germline, CDR1 is MNHEY and CDR2 is SMNVEV (reference sequence). This CDR3 is 14 amino acids long. With V trimmed by 7 bases and J by 4 bases, 9 bases remained unmatched. The CDR3 sequence: CASTQGVGGTEAFF. The CDR3 DNA sequence: TGTGCCAGCACCCAGGGGGTTGGGGGCACTGAAGCTTTCTTT.

This clone came up once. The rearrangement links TRBV28 to TRBJ1-5; 9 nucleotides line up with TRBD1. Germline lookup yields CDR1 MDHEN and CDR2 SYDVKM. The junction had 8 bases not matched to a gene; V was cut back by 7 bases and J by 4 bases. The CDR3 covers 15 residues. For the CDR3, the DNA is TGTGCCAGCAATAGAGGACAGGGGTATAATCAGCCCCAGCATTTT. Translated, it gives CASNRGQGYNQPQHF.

The rearrangement joins TRBV7-6 to TRBJ1-6; TRBD1 matches 11 bases. The CDR3 covers 15 residues. Trimming at V came to 5 bases and at J to 10 bases, leaving 7 bases not matched to a gene. The germline gives CDR1 SGHVS, CDR2 FNYEAQ. The CDR3 region is CASSRGQGVESPLHF. DNA of the CDR3: TGTGCCAGCAGCCGGGGACAGGGGGTAGAATCACCCCTCCACTTT.

In its sample, this clone was seen a few times. The V gene is TRBV4-1, the J gene TRBJ1-2; no clear D. In germline, CDR1 is MGHRA, CDR2 YSYEKL. The V and J ends lost 1 base and 3 bases respectively, with 9 bases between them. The CDR3 extends over 14 amino acids. In DNA, the CDR3 is TGCGCCAGCAGCCAAGTCGCGGCTTACTATGGCTACACCTTC. This gives the protein CASSQVAAYYGYTF.

V gene TRBV4-1 combines with J gene TRBJ1-2; D is possibly TRBD1 (5 bases). Looked up from germline, CDR1 is MGHRA and CDR2 is YSYEKL. This CDR3 has 16 residues. Trimming left V 1 base short and J 0 bases short, with 12 bases between. CDR3 nucleotides: TGCGCCAGCAGCCAAGGTCCCGGGACTCCTAACTATGGCTACACCTTC. Its translation: CASSQGPGTPNYGYTF.

This sequence joins TRBV12-3 or TRBV12-4 and TRBJ2-2, with D maybe TRBD1 (6 bases). The CDR3 is made up of 13 amino acids. The V end was cut by 5 bases, the J end by 4 bases, with 8 bases between. CDR3 in amino acids: CASSGQTTGELFF. The CDR3, as DNA: TGTGCCAGCAGTGGACAGACCACCGGGGAGCTGTTTTTT.

V is TRBV28 and J is TRBJ2-7; 9 bases are a match to TRBD1. The V gene end was trimmed by 6 bases and the J gene end by 2 bases; junction bases not matched to a gene: 20. The germline gives CDR1 MDHEN, CDR2 SYDVKM. This CDR3 spans 19 amino acids. The CDR3, as DNA: TGTGCCAGCAGGGACGGGACAGGGTTCATAGGGCCATTCCCCTACGAGCAGTACTTC. Its protein product is CASRDGTGFIGPFPYEQYF.

This sequence joins TRBV5-1 and TRBJ1-2; unclear D gene. The V gene lost 1 base and the J gene lost 6 bases, with 16 bases spanning the gap. The CDR3 totals 15 residues. The germline CDR1 and CDR2 sequences are SGHRS and YFSETQ. CDR3 sequence (DNA): TGCGCCAGCAGCTTGCAGGAGGGAGACCTTGATGGCTACACCTTC. Translating gives CASSLQEGDLDGYTF. The full variable domain, in which reference TRBV5-1 and TRBJ1-2 provide the parts outside the CDR3, is KAGVTQTPRYLIKTRGQQVTLSCSPISGHRSVSWYQQTPGQGLQFLFEYFSETQRNKGNFPGRFSGRQFSNSRSEMNVSTLELGDSALYLCASSLQEGDLDGYTFGSGTRLTVV.

V is TRBV19 and J is TRBJ1-2; 8 nucleotides line up with TRBD1. From germline, CDR1 is LNHDA and CDR2 SQIVND (reference sequence). With 3 bases clipped from V and 2 bases from J, the junction kept 11 bases outside the gene matches. The CDR3 has 17 amino acids. The DNA of the CDR3 is TGTGCCAGTAGTATCCTCCCGGGACAGGATAGAAACTATGGCTACACCTTC. Protein product: CASSILPGQDRNYGYTF.

The chain has TRBV5-5 and TRBJ2-7; 9 bases are a match to TRBD1. Germline CDR1 SGHKS, CDR2 YYEKEE (reference sequence). This CDR3 region has 15 residues. The junction had 3 bases not matched to a gene; V was cut back by 2 bases and J by 0 bases. CDR3 nucleotide sequence: TGTGCCAGCAGCTTACGGACAGGGGTCTCCTACGAGCAGTACTTC. Translated: CASSLRTGVSYEQYF.

The chain links TRBV7-9 to TRBJ2-1, with 8 bases fitting TRBD2. The J segment lost 1 base and the V segment lost 1 base, leaving 12 bases of the junction unmatched. The germline V gene has CDR1 SEHNR and CDR2 FQNEAQ (reference sequence). The CDR3 is 19 residues long. CDR3 in DNA: TGTGCCAGCAGCTTAGTGAGCCTAGCGGGCAGGCAGTCCTACAATGAGCAGTTCTTC. Its protein is CASSLVSLAGRQSYNEQFF.

The CDR3 here is CASSPQGEQYF. The CDR3 DNA follows: TGTGCCAGCAGCCCCCAGGGAGAGCAGTACTTC. The chain links TRBV7-9 to TRBJ2-7, with D tentatively TRBD1 (5 bases). The germline V gene has CDR1 SEHNR and CDR2 FQNEAQ (reference sequence). The CDR3 is made up of 11 amino acids. Trimming pared 5 bases from V and 7 bases from J, leaving 9 bases between.

CDR3 sequence: CASSGGSTVTYEQYF. Written as DNA, the CDR3 is TGCGCCAGCAGCGGGGGGTCGACGGTAACCTACGAGCAGTACTTC. The rearrangement uses TRBV5-1 and TRBJ2-7, with a tentative D call TRBD2 (6 bases). Per germline, CDR1 SGHRS and CDR2 YFSETQ. The CDR3 extends over 15 amino acids. The germline V and J ends were trimmed by 4 bases and 2 bases, with 16 bases remaining between them. Drawing the rest from reference TRBV5-1 and TRBJ2-7, the complete variable domain is KAGVTQTPRYLIKTRGQQVTLSCSPISGHRSVSWYQQTPGQGLQFLFEYFSETQRNKGNFPGRFSGRQFSNSRSEMNVSTLELGDSALYLCASSGGSTVTYEQYFGPGTRLTVT.

The chain combines TRBV5-1 with TRBJ2-3; D may be TRBD1 (6 bases). This CDR3 is built from 13 residues. The V end was cut by 5 bases, the J end by 3 bases, with 10 bases between. Looked up from germline, CDR1 is SGHRS and CDR2 is YFSETQ. The CDR3 DNA is TGCGCCAGCAGTCAACAGGGAACAGATACGCAGTATTTT. Protein sequence: CASSQQGTDTQYF. Based on the CDR3 plus reference TRBV5-1 and TRBJ2-3, the full variable domain is KAGVTQTPRYLIKTRGQQVTLSCSPISGHRSVSWYQQTPGQGLQFLFEYFSETQRNKGNFPGRFSGRQFSNSRSEMNVSTLELGDSALYLCASSQQGTDTQYFGPGTRLTVL.